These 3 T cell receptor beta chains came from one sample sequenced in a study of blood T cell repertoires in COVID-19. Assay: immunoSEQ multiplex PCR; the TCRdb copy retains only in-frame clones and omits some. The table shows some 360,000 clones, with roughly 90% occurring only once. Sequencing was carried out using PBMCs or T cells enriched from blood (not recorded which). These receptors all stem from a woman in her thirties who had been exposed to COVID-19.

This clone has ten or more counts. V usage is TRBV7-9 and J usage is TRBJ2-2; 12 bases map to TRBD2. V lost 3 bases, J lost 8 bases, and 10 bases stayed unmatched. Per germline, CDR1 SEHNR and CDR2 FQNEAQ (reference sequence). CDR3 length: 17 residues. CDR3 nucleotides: TGTGCCAGCAGCTTCTCAAGGACTAGCGGGACAGCTGGGGAGCTGTTTTTT. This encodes CASSFSRTSGTAGELFF.

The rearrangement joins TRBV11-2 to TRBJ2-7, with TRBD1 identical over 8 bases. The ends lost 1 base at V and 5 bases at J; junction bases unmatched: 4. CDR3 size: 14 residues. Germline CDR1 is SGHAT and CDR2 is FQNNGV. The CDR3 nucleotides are TGTGCCAGCAGCTTAGTCAGGGGGCGCAACGAGCAGTACTTC. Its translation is CASSLVRGRNEQYF.

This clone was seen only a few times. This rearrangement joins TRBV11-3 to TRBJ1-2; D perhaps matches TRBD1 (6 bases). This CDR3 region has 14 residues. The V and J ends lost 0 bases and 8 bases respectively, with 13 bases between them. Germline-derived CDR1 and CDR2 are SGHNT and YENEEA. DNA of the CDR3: TGTGCCAGCAGCTTAGATCGCAGGGGAGTAGGCTACACCTTC. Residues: CASSLDRRGVGYTF.